These T cell receptor beta chains were read from a single sample in a study of blood T cell repertoires in COVID-19. TCRdb's table, derived via immunoSEQ multiplex PCR, lists solely in-frame clones and lacks some. The sample lists under 45,000 clones, 78% occurring once. Sequenced: peripheral blood. Source of these receptors: a man between 60 and 75 years old with acute or convalescent COVID-19. Each CDR3 is given with its conserved first and last residue.

J gene	V gene	CDR3 protein
TRBJ2-1	TRBV19	CASSLTSGSSYNEQFF
TRBJ1-5	TRBV7-9	CASSLQGGNQPQHF
TRBJ2-3	TRBV11-3	CASSARLAGIPDTQYF
TRBJ2-7	TRBV7-9	CASSLDAGVLYEQYF
TRBJ2-1	TRBV3-1/TRBV3-2	CASSLTSGRANEQFF
TRBJ2-7	TRBV6-1	CASSERTRTPYEQYF
TRBJ2-3	TRBV14	CASSPSQAPDTQYF
TRBJ2-7	TRBV9	CASSPRARTLYEQYF
TRBJ2-1	TRBV5-1	CASSGAGGYNEQFF
TRBJ2-7	TRBV6-1	CASSELAGRLDEQYF
TRBJ2-7	TRBV6-5	CASRYGTSGSYEQYF
TRBJ1-5	TRBV28	CASSFAAGNQPQHF
TRBJ2-2	TRBV4-1	CASSPLGASGGTGELFF
TRBJ2-7	TRBV7-2	CASSFGLAVYEQYF
TRBJ1-5	TRBV6-5	CASRPLGPNQPQHF
TRBJ1-4	TRBV11-3	CASSLGGDLKKLFF
TRBJ2-7	TRBV4-1	CASSQPTDRGPYEQYF
TRBJ2-5	TRBV9	CASSVENGGTQYF
TRBJ2-7	TRBV12-3/TRBV12-4	CASRARQTYEQYF
TRBJ2-3	TRBV5-1	CASSRFPGLATDTQYF
TRBJ1-5	TRBV2	CASSESGDQPQHF
TRBJ1-2	TRBV24-1	CATSESGYGYTF
TRBJ2-1	TRBV19	CASSTLTSDSSYNEQFF
TRBJ1-5	TRBV10-3	CAISESTSGGQPQHF
TRBJ2-5	TRBV4-1	CASSQEVSRGLGTQYF
TRBJ2-2	TRBV9	CASSVEPSGKVGELFF
TRBJ1-6	TRBV2	CASSEVRSDNSPLHF
TRBJ2-3	TRBV7-9	CASSTPGVDTQYF
TRBJ2-2	TRBV6-2/TRBV6-3	CASSYLSPANTGELFF
TRBJ2-7	TRBV3-1/TRBV3-2	CASSVSGLPYEQYF
TRBJ1-3	TRBV10-3	CAISPSTGFSGNTIYF
TRBJ2-3	TRBV28	CAGGGTDTQYF
TRBJ2-1	TRBV30	CAWSPGGRYNEQFF
TRBJ2-1	TRBV20-1	CSASSRGPYNEQFF
TRBJ2-5	TRBV2	CASSRDRGTETQYF
TRBJ2-7	TRBV27	CASSPQRLAPEQYF
TRBJ2-1	TRBV7-9	CASSLEAEEQFF
TRBJ2-1	TRBV5-1	CASSLDLSSRGQFF
TRBJ1-5	TRBV28	CASSLKGGTGNQPQHF